The 23 T cell receptor beta chains given below trace back to one sample, sequenced in a study of T-cell reconstitution after alpha-beta-depleted transplantation in children. Preparing the TCRbeta library involved the use of unique molecular identifiers. TCRdb reprocessed the PCR reads via MiXCR and lists one record per CDR3 protein. The sample has approximately 350,000 distinct CDR3 sequences, 15% to 20% seen once. Sequenced material: PBMCs, mostly from graft donor cells, taken 360 days after TCRalphabeta/CD19-depleted stem cell transplant. The receptors shown here come from a male patient under 10 years old who had a stem cell transplant for acute lymphoblastic leukemia, so the T cells may come from the graft donor.

Ten or more counts support this clonotype. The chain uses TRBV10-3 and TRBJ1-1, with TRBD1 matching 8 bases. V was clipped by 6 bases and J by 8 bases; unmatched bases: 8. Germline V gene sequence: CDR1 ENHRY, CDR2 SYGVKD. The CDR3 is 13 amino acids. In DNA form, the CDR3 reads TGTGCCATCAGGGAGACAGGGGTGGCCGAAGCTTTCTTT. Translating it yields CAIRETGVAEAFF.

The gene calls are TRBV24-1 and TRBJ2-6, with D perhaps matching TRBD1 (6 bases). The CDR3 loop spans 18 amino acids. From germline, CDR1 is KGHDR and CDR2 SFDVKD. Trimming shortened V by 9 bases and J by 0 bases, and 20 bases separated the two germline ends. CDR3 bases: TGTGCCACCGGGGGCGGACAGAGCACCATCTCTGGGGCCAACGTCCTGACTTTC. This encodes CATGGGQSTISGANVLTF.

This clonotype was seen more than once but under ten times. This chain joins TRBV29-1 and TRBJ1-1, with D possibly matching TRBD1 (5 bases). The V gene's germline CDR1 is SQVTM and CDR2 ANQGSEA. This CDR3 spans 12 amino acids. V was pared by 6 bases and J by 1 base, with 9 bases between. The CDR3 bases are TGCAGCGTGTACACAGGGAACACTGAAGCTTTCTTT. This gives the protein CSVYTGNTEAFF.

This clonotype was observed a handful of times. This chain uses TRBV20-1 with TRBJ2-3; D might be TRBD2 (5 bases). This CDR3 region has 15 residues. Trimming left V 6 bases short and J 6 bases short, with 22 bases between. Germline V CDR1 and CDR2: DFQATT, SNEGSKA (reference sequence). The CDR3 protein is CSAPTSLVDSDTQYF. The CDR3 DNA sequence: TGCAGTGCCCCTACTAGTTTGGTAGATTCGGATACGCAGTATTTT.

This clonotype was seen more than once but under ten times. The chain is built from TRBV29-1 and TRBJ2-2; D gene uncertain. Trimming removed 3 bases at V and 0 bases at J, with 8 bases between. The CDR3 runs 14 residues. The V gene's germline CDR1 is SQVTM and CDR2 ANQGSEA. The CDR3 DNA reads as TGCAGCGTTGAGGGGTACGCGAACACCGGGGAGCTGTTTTTT. This codes for CSVEGYANTGELFF.

This clonotype was counted a few times. V is TRBV7-3 and J is TRBJ2-1; 8 nucleotides agree with TRBD2. From germline, CDR1 is SGHTA and CDR2 FQGTGA. This CDR3 is built from 13 residues. Germline trimming cut 6 bases from V and 8 bases from J; bases unmatched to any gene: 6. CDR3: CASRVAGSYEQFF. The CDR3 DNA reads as TGTGCCAGCAGGGTAGCGGGAAGCTATGAGCAGTTCTTC. The complete variable domain, with remaining parts taken from reference TRBV7-3 and TRBJ2-1, reads GAGVSQTPSNKVTEKGKYVELRCDPISGHTALYWYRQSLGQGPEFLIYFQGTGAADDSGLPNDRFFAVRPEGSVSTLKIQRTERGDSAVYLCASRVAGSYEQFFGPGTRLTVL.

The chain has TRBV20-1 and TRBJ2-3; no definite D call. The germline V and J ends were trimmed by 3 bases and 1 base, with 8 bases remaining between them. Per germline, CDR1 DFQATT and CDR2 SNEGSKA (reference sequence). The CDR3 is 13 amino acids. DNA of the CDR3: TGCAGTGCTAGGACTTGGGGCACAGATACGCAGTATTTT. Its protein product is CSARTWGTDTQYF.

The rearrangement uses TRBV5-1 and TRBJ1-5; no reliable D call. V lost 4 bases to trimming and J lost 3 bases, with 14 bases between them. CDR1 SGHRS and CDR2 YFSETQ come from the germline V gene. The length of the CDR3 is 15 residues. The CDR3: CASSPIAGSNQPQHF. The CDR3, as DNA: TGCGCCAGCAGCCCTATCGCGGGGTCCAATCAGCCCCAGCATTTT.

This chain links TRBV4-3 with TRBJ2-7; D is possibly TRBD1 or TRBD2 (6 bases each). Germline V gives CDR1 LGHNA, CDR2 YSLEER. Trimming took off 0 bases at V and 1 base at J, with 10 bases between the two ends. This CDR3 is 15 amino acids long. The CDR3 region has the DNA TGCGCCAGCAGCCAAGATAGGGGGGCGTCCTACGAGCAGTACTTC. Residues: CASSQDRGASYEQYF.

The rearrangement joins TRBV12-3 or TRBV12-4 to TRBJ2-7; D may be TRBD2 (6 bases). There are 14 residues in the CDR3. Trimming cost V 6 bases and J 0 bases, with 12 bases left between them. In DNA form, the CDR3 reads TGTGCCAGCAGCTCGGGACTTAGCTCCTACGAGCAGTACTTC. Protein sequence: CASSSGLSSYEQYF.

This clonotype was counted between two and nine times. The J gene is TRBJ2-7, the V gene TRBV4-3, with D tentatively TRBD1 (5 bases). The germline CDR1 and CDR2 sequences are LGHNA and YSLEER. Trimming took off 0 bases at V and 2 bases at J, with 11 bases between the two ends. This CDR3 comprises 15 residues. For the CDR3, the DNA is TGCGCCAGCAGCCAAGAAGAACAGGAGACCTACGAGCAGTACTTC. Translation gives CASSQEEQETYEQYF.

V gene TRBV19 combines with J gene TRBJ2-1; TRBD2 matches 7 bases. CDR1 and CDR2 (germline): LNHDA, SQIVND (reference sequence). This CDR3 region has 16 residues. J was trimmed by 4 bases and V by 5 bases; bases with no gene match: 11. The CDR3 sequence: CASSSLRLASYNEQFF. Written as DNA, the CDR3 is TGTGCCAGTAGTTCGCTTAGACTAGCTTCATACAATGAGCAGTTCTTC. Drawing the rest from reference TRBV19 and TRBJ2-1, the complete variable domain is DGGITQSPKYLFRKEGQNVTLSCEQNLNHDAMYWYRQDPGQGLRLIYYSQIVNDFQKGDIAEGYSVSREKKESFPLTVTSAQKNPTAFYLCASSSLRLASYNEQFFGPGTRLTVL.

This clonotype was seen at least ten times. The V and J genes are TRBV29-1 and TRBJ2-3; 7 bases line up with TRBD2. The V gene end was trimmed by 4 bases and the J gene end by 1 base; junction bases not matched to a gene: 5. Germline V gives CDR1 SQVTM, CDR2 ANQGSEA. This CDR3 comprises 14 residues. The CDR3 is CSVVFTSGTDTQYF. The CDR3 DNA reads TGCAGCGTTGTGTTTACTAGCGGCACAGATACGCAGTATTTT.

This clonotype was counted a few times. The V and J genes are TRBV10-3 and TRBJ2-3; perhaps TRBD2 as D (6 bases). Germline V gene data show CDR1 as ENHRY and CDR2 as SYGVKD. Trimming removed 5 bases at V and 6 bases at J, with 12 bases between. The CDR3 is made up of 13 amino acids. This CDR3 reads CAISQPGGDTQYF. The CDR3 nucleotides read TGTGCCATCAGTCAACCTGGGGGGGATACGCAGTATTTT.

This clonotype occurred a few times. The chain employs TRBV10-3 and TRBJ2-1; either TRBD1 or TRBD2 may fit D (5 bases each). V lost 10 bases and J lost 0, with 19 bases in between. The CDR3 runs 16 residues. Germline V gene lookup returns CDR1 ENHRY and CDR2 SYGVKD. The CDR3 sequence: CATARQKGTSYNEQFF. For the CDR3, the DNA is TGTGCCACCGCGAGGCAAAAGGGGACCTCCTACAATGAGCAGTTCTTC.

The chain combines TRBV27 with TRBJ2-7; 8 positions match TRBD2. CDR3 length: 14 amino acids. The V gene end was trimmed by 3 bases and the J gene end by 4 bases; junction bases not matched to a gene: 5. Looked up from germline, CDR1 is MNHEY and CDR2 is SMNVEV (reference sequence). The CDR3 DNA follows: TGTGCCAGCAGTTTGGTCGGGAGGGGGTACGAGCAGTACTTC. Protein: CASSLVGRGYEQYF.

This sequence joins TRBV21-1 and TRBJ2-1; TRBD1, the D gene given by the table, was not confirmed from the DNA. TRBV21-1 has pseudogene status. This CDR3 is 14 amino acids long. Here the CDR3 reads CASSNPSGPNEQFF. CDR3 nucleotides: TGTGCCAGCTCTAACCCCTCGGGTCCCAATGAGCAGTTCTTC.

This clonotype was counted ten times or more. The chain has TRBV5-1 and TRBJ2-5, with a possible D match to TRBD1 (5 bases). In germline, CDR1 is SGHRS, CDR2 YFSETQ. The V end was cut by 0 bases, the J end by 1 base, with 13 bases between. The CDR3 runs 16 residues. CDR3 sequence (DNA): TGCGCCAGCAGCTTGGGTGGAAGGCAGGGCCAAGAGACCCAGTACTTC. Translated: CASSLGGRQGQETQYF.

The V and J genes are TRBV29-1 and TRBJ2-3; possible D gene TRBD1, 6 bases. The V end lost 7 bases, the J end lost 4 bases, and 15 bases lay between the germline ends. There are 13 residues in the CDR3. Looked up from germline, CDR1 is SQVTM and CDR2 is ANQGSEA. In DNA form, the CDR3 reads TGCAGCGGCCAACAGGGTTGGGCAGATACGCAGTATTTT. Protein: CSGQQGWADTQYF.

The rearrangement links TRBV30 to TRBJ2-3; D gene unclear. The length of the CDR3 is 14 residues. Trimming took 6 bases from V and 3 from J, leaving 16 bases between them. From germline, CDR1 is GTSNPN and CDR2 SVGIG (reference sequence). The DNA for the CDR3 is TGTGCCTGTGCTAACGGTTGGAATACAGATACGCAGTATTTT. Translating it yields CACANGWNTDTQYF.

This clonotype was seen a few times. The rearrangement links TRBV9 to TRBJ2-3; no clear D gene. The germline gives CDR1 SGDLS, CDR2 YYNGEE. The CDR3 contains 14 residues. Trimming took 3 bases from V and 0 from J, leaving 8 bases between them. This CDR3 reads CASSAIGSTDTQYF. As DNA, the CDR3 is TGTGCCAGCAGCGCCATCGGGAGCACAGATACGCAGTATTTT.

J is TRBJ2-3 and V is TRBV28; 13 bases line up with TRBD2. The CDR3 runs 16 residues. Germline CDR1 and CDR2: MDHEN and SYDVKM. J gave up 4 bases and V 5 bases, and 6 bases lay outside the gene matches. CDR3 coding DNA: TGTGCCAGCAGTCCCCGACTAGCGGGAGGCCCAGATACGCAGTATTTT. Protein: CASSPRLAGGPDTQYF.

V and J are TRBV7-9 and TRBJ2-2, with D tentatively TRBD2 (5 bases). The CDR3 extends over 16 amino acids. V lost 5 bases and J 6 bases, leaving 19 bases between the germline ends. Germline V gene data show CDR1 as SEHNR and CDR2 as FQNEAQ (reference sequence). The CDR3 spells CASSQLVGSLPGELFF. The CDR3 region has the DNA TGTGCCAGCAGCCAACTAGTGGGAAGTCTCCCCGGGGAGCTGTTTTTT.